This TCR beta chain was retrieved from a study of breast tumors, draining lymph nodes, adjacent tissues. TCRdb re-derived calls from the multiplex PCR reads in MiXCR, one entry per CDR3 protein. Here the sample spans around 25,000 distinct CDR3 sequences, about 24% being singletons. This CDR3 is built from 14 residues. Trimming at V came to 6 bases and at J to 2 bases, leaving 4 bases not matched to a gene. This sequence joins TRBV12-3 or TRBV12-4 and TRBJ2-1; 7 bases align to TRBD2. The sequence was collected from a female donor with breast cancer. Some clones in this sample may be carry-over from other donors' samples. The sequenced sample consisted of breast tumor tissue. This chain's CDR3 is CASSPSGTYNEQFF. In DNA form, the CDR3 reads TGTGCCAGCAGCCCTAGCGGAACCTACAATGAGCAGTTCTTC.